This is a list of T cell receptor beta chains from one sample in a study of blood T cell repertoires in COVID-19. The table came from immunoSEQ multiplex PCR; TCRdb's copy has only in-frame clones and leaves some out. The sample shows 250,000 to 300,000 clones, about 85% of them seen only once. Sequencing was performed on peripheral blood. Source of these receptors: a woman between 50 and 59 years old who had recovered from COVID-19. CDR3s include the opening cysteine and the closing phenylalanine or tryptophan. Fields, in order: J gene, V gene, D gene, CDR3 length, CDR3 protein. A D gene is named only where the DNA matches it firmly.

j_gene: TRBJ2-7
v_gene: TRBV3-1/TRBV3-2
d_gene: -
len: 17
CDR3aa: CASSSRRRGLANYEQYF

j_gene: TRBJ2-3
v_gene: TRBV5-1
d_gene: -
len: 13
CDR3aa: CASSLMRGDTQYF

j_gene: TRBJ1-1
v_gene: TRBV6-2/TRBV6-3
d_gene: -
len: 12
CDR3aa: CASSYSPTEAFF

j_gene: TRBJ2-3
v_gene: TRBV7-2
d_gene: -
len: 15
CDR3aa: CASSLATPGTDTQYF

j_gene: TRBJ1-3
v_gene: TRBV29-1
d_gene: TRBD1
len: 14
CDR3aa: CSVEQQGAGNTIYF

j_gene: TRBJ1-2
v_gene: TRBV20-1
d_gene: -
len: 14
CDR3aa: CSASSIGRANGYTF

j_gene: TRBJ1-1
v_gene: TRBV5-4
d_gene: -
len: 14
CDR3aa: CASSFILLNTEAFF

j_gene: TRBJ2-5
v_gene: TRBV7-2
d_gene: TRBD2
len: 14
CDR3aa: CASSHGLAGGPQYF

j_gene: TRBJ2-1
v_gene: TRBV19
d_gene: TRBD2
len: 16
CDR3aa: CASSTRTSENHGEQFF

j_gene: TRBJ2-1
v_gene: TRBV2
d_gene: -
len: 13
CDR3aa: CASSEGGYNEQFF

j_gene: TRBJ1-1
v_gene: TRBV7-2
d_gene: -
len: 14
CDR3aa: CASSFKLAGSEAFF

j_gene: TRBJ1-2
v_gene: TRBV28
d_gene: -
len: 12
CDR3aa: CASSYRDYGYTF

j_gene: TRBJ1-5
v_gene: TRBV7-9
d_gene: -
len: 13
CDR3aa: CASSFSETQPQHF

j_gene: TRBJ1-2
v_gene: TRBV14
d_gene: -
len: 14
CDR3aa: CASAPGRGSYGYTF

j_gene: TRBJ2-5
v_gene: TRBV30
d_gene: -
len: 15
CDR3aa: CAWSVHDRFQETQYF

j_gene: TRBJ2-1
v_gene: TRBV11-2
d_gene: TRBD2
len: 18
CDR3aa: CASSFPGSGRSSDNEQFF

j_gene: TRBJ1-3
v_gene: TRBV7-8
d_gene: -
len: 16
CDR3aa: CASRKEGSRFGNTIYF

j_gene: TRBJ2-7
v_gene: TRBV6-2/TRBV6-3
d_gene: -
len: 13
CDR3aa: CASSWGGTYEQYF

j_gene: TRBJ2-1
v_gene: TRBV12-3/TRBV12-4
d_gene: -
len: 13
CDR3aa: CASSLTSLNEQFF

j_gene: TRBJ2-5
v_gene: TRBV10-3
d_gene: TRBD2
len: 13
CDR3aa: CAISSGVRETQYF

j_gene: TRBJ1-2
v_gene: TRBV19
d_gene: -
len: 14
CDR3aa: CASSIVPASYGYTF

j_gene: TRBJ1-4
v_gene: TRBV18
d_gene: TRBD1
len: 15
CDR3aa: CASSPQTGLNEKLFF

j_gene: TRBJ1-6
v_gene: TRBV9
d_gene: -
len: 17
CDR3aa: CASSAGHRSSYNSPLHF

j_gene: TRBJ2-1
v_gene: TRBV19
d_gene: TRBD2
len: 14
CDR3aa: CASTPGGAYNEQFF

j_gene: TRBJ2-6
v_gene: TRBV29-1
d_gene: TRBD1
len: 15
CDR3aa: CSVVRTGSGANVLTF

j_gene: TRBJ2-3
v_gene: TRBV27
d_gene: -
len: 17
CDR3aa: CASSLKILGVSTDTQYF

j_gene: TRBJ1-5
v_gene: TRBV6-7
d_gene: TRBD1
len: 16
CDR3aa: CASKRGQAYSNQPQHF

j_gene: TRBJ1-2
v_gene: TRBV9
d_gene: TRBD1
len: 14
CDR3aa: CASSVGQGATGYTF

j_gene: TRBJ1-2
v_gene: TRBV20-1
d_gene: -
len: 13
CDR3aa: CSASLRRDNGYTF